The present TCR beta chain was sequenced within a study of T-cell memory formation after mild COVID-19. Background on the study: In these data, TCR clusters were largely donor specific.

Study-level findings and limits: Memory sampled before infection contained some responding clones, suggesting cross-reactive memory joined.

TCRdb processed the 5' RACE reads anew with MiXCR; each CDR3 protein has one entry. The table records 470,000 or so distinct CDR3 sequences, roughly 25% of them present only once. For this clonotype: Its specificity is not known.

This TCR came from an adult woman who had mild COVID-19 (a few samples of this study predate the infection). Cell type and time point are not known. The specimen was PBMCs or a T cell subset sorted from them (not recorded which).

CDR3 region: CASGLAGPQETQYF. In nucleotides, the CDR3 is TGTGCCAGCGGTCTAGCGGGGCCCCAAGAGACCCAGTACTTC. This rearrangement joins TRBV25-1 to TRBJ2-5, with 9 bases aligning to TRBD2. V was pared by 8 bases and J by 1 base, with 5 bases of the junction left unmatched. Germline-derived CDR1 and CDR2 are MGHDK and SYGVNS. The CDR3 length is 14 residues. The variable domain in full, completed from reference TRBV25-1 and TRBJ2-5, reads EADIYQTPRYLVIGTGKKITLECSQTMGHDKMYWYQQDPGMELHLIHYSYGVNSTEKGDLSSESTVSRIRTEHFPLTLESARPSHTSQYLCASGLAGPQETQYFGPGTRLLVL.